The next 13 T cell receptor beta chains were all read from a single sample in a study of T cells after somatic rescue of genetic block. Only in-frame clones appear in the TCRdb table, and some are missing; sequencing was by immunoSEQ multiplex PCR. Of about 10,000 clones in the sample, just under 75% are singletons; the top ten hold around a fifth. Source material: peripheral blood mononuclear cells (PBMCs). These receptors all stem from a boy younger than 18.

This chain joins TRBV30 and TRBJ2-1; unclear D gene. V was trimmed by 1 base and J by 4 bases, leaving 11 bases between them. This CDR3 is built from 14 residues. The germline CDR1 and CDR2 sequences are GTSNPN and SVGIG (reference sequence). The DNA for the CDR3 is TGTGCCTGGAGTGAGTGGACCCGGTACAATGAGCAGTTCTTC. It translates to CAWSEWTRYNEQFF.

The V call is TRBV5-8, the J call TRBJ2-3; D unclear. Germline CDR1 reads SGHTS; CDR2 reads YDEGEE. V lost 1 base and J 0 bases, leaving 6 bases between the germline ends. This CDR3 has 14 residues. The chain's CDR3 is CASSLSGSTDTQYF. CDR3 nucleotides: TGTGCCAGCAGCTTGTCCGGGAGCACAGATACGCAGTATTTT.

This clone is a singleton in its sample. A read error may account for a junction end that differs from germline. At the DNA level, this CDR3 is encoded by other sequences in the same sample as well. The CDR3 nucleotides are TGTGCCAGCAGATTAGAAGCAGGGAACACTGAGGCTTTCTTT. This codes for CASRLEAGNTEAFF. The J gene is TRBJ1-1, the V gene TRBV6-4; D might be TRBD1 (5 bases). The CDR3 is 14 amino acids. Germline V CDR1 and CDR2: MRHNA, SNTAGT.

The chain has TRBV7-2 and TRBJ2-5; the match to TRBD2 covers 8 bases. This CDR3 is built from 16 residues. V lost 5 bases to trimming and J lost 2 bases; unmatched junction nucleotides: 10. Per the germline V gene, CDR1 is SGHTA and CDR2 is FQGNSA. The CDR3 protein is CASSPGAGGHQETQYF. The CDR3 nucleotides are TGTGCCAGCAGCCCGGGTGCGGGGGGCCATCAAGAGACCCAGTACTTC.

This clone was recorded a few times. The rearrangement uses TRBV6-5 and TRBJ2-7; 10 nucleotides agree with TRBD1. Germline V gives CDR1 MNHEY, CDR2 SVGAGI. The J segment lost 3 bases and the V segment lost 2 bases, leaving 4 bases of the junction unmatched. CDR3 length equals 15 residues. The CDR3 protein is CASSYRGQGLYEQYF. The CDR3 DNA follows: TGTGCCAGCAGTTACAGGGGACAGGGGCTCTACGAGCAGTACTTC.

The CDR3 loop reads CASSSPEGVREQYF. The CDR3 DNA reads as TGTGCCAGCAGCTCCCCGGAGGGAGTGCGGGAGCAGTACTTC. The chain is built from TRBV7-3 and TRBJ2-7; maybe TRBD2 (6 bases). Trimming pared 4 bases from V and 7 bases from J, leaving 17 bases between. The CDR3 loop spans 14 amino acids. In germline, CDR1 is SGHTA, CDR2 FQGTGA.

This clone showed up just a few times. The CDR3 loop is CASSHWTGTDTQYF. CDR3 nucleotides: TGTGCCAGCAGCCATTGGACAGGCACAGATACGCAGTATTTT. The chain recombines TRBV14 with TRBJ2-3; weak D call: TRBD1 (6 bases). The CDR3 is 14 amino acids. V was clipped by 3 bases and J by 1 base, with 8 bases between them. The germline gives CDR1 SGHDN, CDR2 FVKESK.

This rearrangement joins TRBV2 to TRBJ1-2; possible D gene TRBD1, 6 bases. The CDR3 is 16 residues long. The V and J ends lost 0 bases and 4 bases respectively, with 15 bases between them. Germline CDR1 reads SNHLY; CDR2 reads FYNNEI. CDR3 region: CASSEAGQGHGYGYTF. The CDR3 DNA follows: TGTGCCAGCAGTGAAGCGGGTCAGGGGCACGGCTATGGCTACACCTTC.

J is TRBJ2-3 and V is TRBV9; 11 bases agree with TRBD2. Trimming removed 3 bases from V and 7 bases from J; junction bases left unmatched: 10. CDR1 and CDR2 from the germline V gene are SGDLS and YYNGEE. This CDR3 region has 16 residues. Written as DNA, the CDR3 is TGTGCCAGCAGCGCCGAGCTAGCGGGGGGTACAAATACGCAGTATTTT. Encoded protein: CASSAELAGGTNTQYF. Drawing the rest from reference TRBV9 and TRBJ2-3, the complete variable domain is DSGVTQTPKHLITATGQRVTLRCSPRSGDLSVYWYQQSLDQGLQFLIQYYNGEERAKGNILERFSAQQFPDLHSELNLSSLELGDSALYFCASSAELAGGTNTQYFGPGTRLTVL.

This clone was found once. The CDR3 DNA reads as TGTGCCAGCAGCCCCTTGTGGGGCACTGAAGCTTTCTTT. This codes for CASSPLWGTEAFF. The chain employs TRBV7-7 and TRBJ1-1; no firm D call. Trimming removed 5 bases at V and 4 bases at J, with 11 bases between. CDR1 and CDR2 (germline): SSHAT, FNYEAQ (reference sequence). The CDR3 is made up of 13 amino acids.

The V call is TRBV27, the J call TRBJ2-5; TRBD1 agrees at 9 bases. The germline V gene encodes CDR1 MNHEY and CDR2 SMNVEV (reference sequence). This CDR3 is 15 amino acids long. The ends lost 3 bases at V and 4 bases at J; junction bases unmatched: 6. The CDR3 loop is CASSFAGQGRETQYF. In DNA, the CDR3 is TGTGCCAGCAGTTTTGCGGGACAGGGAAGAGAGACCCAGTACTTC.

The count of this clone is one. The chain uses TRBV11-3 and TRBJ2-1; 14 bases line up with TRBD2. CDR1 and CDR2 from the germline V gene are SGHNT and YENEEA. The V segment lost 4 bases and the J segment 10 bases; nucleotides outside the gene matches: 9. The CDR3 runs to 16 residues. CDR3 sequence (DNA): TGTGCCAGCAGCTCTTGGGGACTAGCGGGAGCGAGAGAGCAGTTCTTC. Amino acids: CASSSWGLAGAREQFF.

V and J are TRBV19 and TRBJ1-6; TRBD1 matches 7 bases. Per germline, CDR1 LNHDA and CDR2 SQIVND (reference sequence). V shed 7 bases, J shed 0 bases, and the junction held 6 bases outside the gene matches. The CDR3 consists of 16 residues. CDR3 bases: TGTGCCAGTATGGGGACAGAAAGCTCCTATAATTCACCCCTCCACTTT. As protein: CASMGTESSYNSPLHF.